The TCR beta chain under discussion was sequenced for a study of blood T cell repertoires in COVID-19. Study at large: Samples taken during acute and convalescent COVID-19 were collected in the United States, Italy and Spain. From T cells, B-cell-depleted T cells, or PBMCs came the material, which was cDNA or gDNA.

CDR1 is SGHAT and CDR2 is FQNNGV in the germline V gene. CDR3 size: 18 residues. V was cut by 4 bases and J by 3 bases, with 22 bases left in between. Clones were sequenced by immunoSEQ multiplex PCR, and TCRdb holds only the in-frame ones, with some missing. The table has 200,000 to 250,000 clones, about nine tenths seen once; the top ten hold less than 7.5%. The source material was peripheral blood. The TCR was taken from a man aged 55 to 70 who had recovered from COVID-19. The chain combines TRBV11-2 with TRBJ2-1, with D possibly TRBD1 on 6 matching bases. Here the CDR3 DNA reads TGTGCCAGCAGCTCCCCCCTCTTTCTGGGGGCCCTCTACAATGAGCAGTTCTTC. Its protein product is CASSSPLFLGALYNEQFF. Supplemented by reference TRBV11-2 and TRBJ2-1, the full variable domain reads EAGVAQSPRYKIIEKRQSVAFWCNPISGHATLYWYQQILGQGPKLLIQFQNNGVVDDSQLPKDRFSAERLKGVDSTLKIQPAKLEDSAVYLCASSSPLFLGALYNEQFFGPGTRLTVL.